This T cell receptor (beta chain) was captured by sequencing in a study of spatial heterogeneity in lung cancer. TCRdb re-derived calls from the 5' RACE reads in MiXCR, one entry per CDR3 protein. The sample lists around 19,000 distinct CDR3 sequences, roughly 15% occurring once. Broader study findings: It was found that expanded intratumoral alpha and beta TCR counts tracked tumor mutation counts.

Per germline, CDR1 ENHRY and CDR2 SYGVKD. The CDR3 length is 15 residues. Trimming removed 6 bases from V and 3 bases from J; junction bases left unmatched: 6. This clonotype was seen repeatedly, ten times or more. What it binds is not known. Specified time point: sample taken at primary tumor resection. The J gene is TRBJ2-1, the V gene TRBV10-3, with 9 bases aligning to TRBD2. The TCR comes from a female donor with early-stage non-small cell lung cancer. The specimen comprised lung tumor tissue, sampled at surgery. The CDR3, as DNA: TGTGCCATCAGGGAAAGCGGGGGGATCTACAATGAGCAGTTCTTC. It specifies CAIRESGGIYNEQFF.